These T cell receptor beta chains were read from a single sample in a study of cytomegalovirus exposure and HLA in healthy donors. TCRdb's table, derived via immunoSEQ multiplex PCR, lists solely in-frame clones and lacks some. The table has under 150,000 clones, more than 75% seen once. Sample: PBMCs. The receptors were sampled from a woman aged 18-29 years in good health and CMV-seropositive. Both conserved end residues are trimmed from each CDR3. Clone size appears in some rows only: once, few, many, or a class for an expanded clone.

j_call v_call clone_size cdr3_aa
TRBJ1-2 TRBV5-8 few ASSLLANYGYT
TRBJ1-3 TRBV11-2 NA ASSPRGGGSSGNTIY
TRBJ1-1 TRBV5-1 NA ASSLGLEAF
TRBJ1-1 TRBV5-1 NA ASRKLGTEAF
TRBJ2-3 TRBV27 once ASSLWAPDTQY
TRBJ1-2 TRBV18 NA ASSPGQGYT
TRBJ2-7 TRBV15 NA ATSRDQTRGRGSYEQY
TRBJ2-5 TRBV11-3 NA ASSLFPFTSGDQETQY
TRBJ1-1 TRBV19 NA ASSMFGTANTEAF
TRBJ1-3 TRBV5-1 NA ASSLSQQGASSGNTIY
TRBJ1-3 TRBV6-5 NA ASRAGGGNTIY
TRBJ1-2 TRBV11-2 NA ASSLDRGIGYGYT
TRBJ1-5 TRBV11-2 NA ASSPFGGRNQPQH
TRBJ2-2 TRBV7-9 few ASSSTTAYSSGELF
TRBJ2-1 TRBV6-5 once ASSYGTGGYNEQF
TRBJ2-5 TRBV10-3 NA AISAGGLAGGLGETQY
TRBJ2-7 TRBV2 NA ASSDSGQGAHEQY
TRBJ2-1 TRBV14 NA ASSRGLAGSGGSYNEQF
TRBJ2-1 TRBV15 NA ATSRASGGEFEQF
TRBJ1-1 TRBV6-1 NA ASSESGTVFLNTEAF
TRBJ1-1 TRBV27 NA ASGLGGLTEAF
TRBJ2-7 TRBV28 once ASTPTGPPYEQY
TRBJ2-5 TRBV6-1 NA ASRDRGFEQETQY
TRBJ2-1 TRBV6-6 NA ASSPLAGSYNEQF
TRBJ2-7 TRBV7-3 NA ASSSSGGGPSYEQY
TRBJ2-3 TRBV6-6 NA ASTQPGDTDTQY
TRBJ1-1 TRBV5-1 NA ASSPEFQGNTEAF
TRBJ2-2 TRBV18 NA ASSPWGQTDGELF
TRBJ1-1 TRBV7-9 NA ASSVPGQGAEAF
TRBJ2-1 TRBV11-3 NA ASTGLVVNEQF
TRBJ1-2 TRBV7-9 NA ASSLTVAVYGYT
TRBJ2-7 TRBV27 NA ASSLDGNLYEQY
TRBJ2-5 TRBV6-6 NA ASSSAGGWKQETQY
TRBJ2-5 TRBV5-5 few ASSSQGRGETQY
TRBJ1-2 TRBV2 NA ASSVGQGTSLYGYT
TRBJ2-5 TRBV5-4 NA ASSPTSGMETQY
TRBJ2-2 TRBV27 NA ASSPSQDRGRTGELF
TRBJ1-1 TRBV7-3 NA ASSSTTGTEAF
TRBJ1-1 TRBV7-9 NA ASTFLGGVETEAF
TRBJ2-7 TRBV14 NA ASSPPGQGRYEQY
TRBJ2-7 TRBV4-2 few ASSPTAQAYEQY
TRBJ2-5 TRBV7-2 few ASSFQPMRLAGGWEPQY
TRBJ2-2 TRBV11-2 NA ASSSGRRAGELF
TRBJ2-4 TRBV11-2 few ASSLDIGAGNIQY